This TCR beta chain was sequenced during a study of blood T cell repertoires in COVID-19. Study in general: Specimens from acute and convalescent COVID-19 originated in the United States, Italy and Spain. T cells, B-cell-depleted T cells, or PBMCs supplied cDNA or gDNA.

The ends were cut back, 0 bases at V and 4 bases at J, with 11 bases in the middle. The germline V gene encodes CDR1 SGHNT and CDR2 YYREEE (reference sequence). The CDR3 has 15 amino acids. Enrolled during active infection, Seattle patients were then followed longitudinally. As handled by the study authors: Nucleated cell number was recorded as an estimate derived from reference gene primer amplification. TCRdb keeps only in-frame clones here, not all; method: immunoSEQ multiplex PCR. That table is the source of V, J and clone size, and D and trimming were worked out from the DNA. The sample lists some 200,000 clones; 75% to 85% were seen once.

The chain links TRBV5-4 to TRBJ2-1; possibly TRBD2 for D (5 bases). The sequence came from a woman in her 70s with COVID-19, enrolled during active disease. Sequenced material: peripheral blood. The CDR3 spells CASSLDGRRYNEQFF. The CDR3 coding sequence is TGTGCCAGCAGCTTGGACGGCCGGAGGTACAATGAGCAGTTCTTC.